The clone carrying this T cell receptor beta chain occurred a few times. This sample was included in a study of T cells in Graves' hyperthyroidism and ophthalmopathy. The germline gives CDR1 MNHEY, CDR2 SMNVEV (reference sequence). Trimming shortened V by 2 bases and J by 0 bases, and 13 bases separated the two germline ends. The CDR3 is made up of 17 amino acids. The TCR beta CDR3 regions underwent amplification using RNA transcripts as the source. An initial round of RT-PCR targeting the TCR CDR3 relied on the HTBI primer set. TCRdb re-analysed the multiplex PCR reads in MiXCR, keeping a single row per CDR3 protein. The sample records over 200,000 distinct CDR3 sequences, about 17% being singletons.

J is TRBJ2-2 and V is TRBV27; D remains ambiguous. The sequenced material came from blood. The source is a man aged 35 to 55 with Graves' hyperthyroidism. Here the CDR3 reads CASSLSWASANTGELFF. The CDR3 DNA reads as TGTGCCAGCAGTTTAAGTTGGGCCAGCGCGAACACCGGGGAGCTGTTTTTT.